The 9 T cell receptor beta chains presented below share a single source sample, sequenced in a study of blood T cell repertoires in COVID-19 (TCRdb year 2020). Library construction relied on the immunoSEQ multiplex PCR assay. In TCRdb, the immuneACCESS table is reduced to in-frame sequences with V and J assigned. These tables do not hold every clone; where another copy was compared, an unresolved V gene accounts for under half, and the others remain unexplained. Within this sample are 250,000 or so clones, with roughly 85% of them counted one time only. Just over 6.5% of the sample is in the top ten clones. Source material: PBMCs or T cells enriched from blood (not recorded which). The receptors were sampled from a woman in her 50s who had been exposed to COVID-19.

The V gene is TRBV10-1, the J gene TRBJ2-1; 8 bases agree with TRBD2. Germline V lookup: CDR1 WNHNN, CDR2 SYGVQD (reference sequence). With 0 bases clipped from V and 0 bases from J, the junction kept 7 bases outside the gene matches. The CDR3 has 18 amino acids. CDR3 residues: CASSESFSGTSSYNEQFF. CDR3 DNA sequence: TGCGCCAGCAGTGAGTCATTTTCCGGGACTAGCTCCTACAATGAGCAGTTCTTC.

The chain employs TRBV27 and TRBJ2-7; D perhaps matches TRBD2 (5 bases). CDR1 and CDR2 from the germline V gene are MNHEY and SMNVEV (reference sequence). This CDR3 is built from 13 residues. The ends were cut back, 5 bases at V and 5 bases at J, with 13 bases in the middle. The CDR3 DNA sequence: TGTGCCAGCAGTAGAGGGCCGTTGGACGAGCAGTACTTC. Translated: CASSRGPLDEQYF.

This clone was seen a handful of times. V and J are TRBV13 and TRBJ1-1, with D possibly matching TRBD1 (5 bases). Germline CDR1 is PRHDT and CDR2 is FYEKMQ (reference sequence). The CDR3 has 15 amino acids. The V end was cut by 8 bases, the J end by 5 bases, with 21 bases between. This CDR3 is CASLAGSRGGTEAFF. The CDR3 DNA follows: TGTGCCAGCTTGGCCGGGAGCCGGGGGGGAACTGAAGCTTTCTTT.

V is TRBV10-3 and J is TRBJ2-7, with a weak D call TRBD2 (6 bases). CDR3 size: 14 residues. From germline, CDR1 is ENHRY and CDR2 SYGVKD. Trimming pared 3 bases from V and 4 bases from J, leaving 13 bases between. This CDR3 reads CAISDGGVGYEQYF. DNA for the CDR3: TGTGCCATCAGTGATGGAGGGGTGGGGTACGAGCAGTACTTC.

The chain employs TRBV10-3 and TRBJ1-1, with TRBD1 identical over 10 bases. Germline assignment: CDR1 ENHRY and CDR2 SYGVKD. The CDR3 runs to 14 residues. V dropped 8 bases and J dropped 5; count of bases not matched to a gene: 8. The CDR3 region has the DNA TGTGCCATCTCCGGGACAGGGGATAGGACTGAAGCTTTCTTT. Translation: CAISGTGDRTEAFF.

The V gene is TRBV9, the J gene TRBJ1-1; a weak D match, TRBD1 (5 bases). Germline V gene data show CDR1 as SGDLS and CDR2 as YYNGEE. V was clipped by 0 bases and J by 11 bases, with 14 bases between them. This CDR3 spans 13 amino acids. The CDR3 protein is CASSVDGRVRAFF. CDR3 in DNA: TGTGCCAGCAGCGTAGATGGCAGGGTCCGGGCTTTCTTT.

CDR3 coding DNA: TGTGCCAGCAGCTTAGCCCCGACAGGGGAGAACACCGGGGAGCTGTTTTTT. Translation: CASSLAPTGENTGELFF. The chain joins TRBV11-2 to TRBJ2-2, with 8 bases aligning to TRBD1. CDR3 size: 17 residues. The germline CDR1 and CDR2 sequences are SGHAT and FQNNGV. The V segment lost 1 base and the J segment 1 base; nucleotides outside the gene matches: 5. Variable domain in full (rest from reference TRBV11-2 and TRBJ2-2): EAGVAQSPRYKIIEKRQSVAFWCNPISGHATLYWYQQILGQGPKLLIQFQNNGVVDDSQLPKDRFSAERLKGVDSTLKIQPAKLEDSAVYLCASSLAPTGENTGELFFGEGSRLTVL.

The V and J genes are TRBV7-6 and TRBJ2-3; perhaps TRBD2 as D (7 bases). CDR3 length: 16 amino acids. The V end lost 7 bases, the J end lost 2 bases, and 19 bases lay between the germline ends. The V gene's germline CDR1 is SGHVS and CDR2 FNYEAQ. The DNA for the CDR3 is TGTGCCAGCACCTTCGTGAGGGGGGGGCCCACAGATACGCAGTATTTT. It codes for CASTFVRGGPTDTQYF.

V gene TRBV28 combines with J gene TRBJ1-2, with unresolved D. Trimming cost V 1 base and J 8 bases, with 8 bases left between them. The CDR3 contains 12 residues. Looked up from germline, CDR1 is MDHEN and CDR2 is SYDVKM. CDR3 nucleotides: TGTGCCAGCAGTTTATCGGAGGGCGGCTACACCTTC. Translating it yields CASSLSEGGYTF.